This T cell receptor beta chain was sequenced in a study of T and B cells in COVID-19 patients. For the study at large: At median age around 36 years, recovered patients were younger than active-infection patients at 67. In the active-infection cohort, about 90% of the roughly 20 patients had comorbidities linked to unfavorable COVID-19 outcome. Study-level points and caveats: In COVID-19 patients, T cell receptor beta variable and joining gene use was reportedly strongly skewed. There were 2,000 to 2,500 TCR clusters exclusive to the recovered cohort, 31 with low generation probability.

From blood, roughly 250-550 ng of genomic DNA served as TRB template. This clonotype was detected many times. Its target is not known. Trimming shortened V by 2 bases and J by 2 bases, and 12 bases separated the two germline ends. CDR3 length: 15 residues. Germline V gene data show CDR1 as MNHEY and CDR2 as SVGAGI. Multiplex PCR with BIOMED2 TRB-A/B primer pools amplified TRB rearrangements. TCRdb analysed the multiplex PCR reads with MiXCR anew, one entry per CDR3 protein. Here the sample spans 15,000 or so distinct CDR3 sequences, 28% being singletons. The chain uses TRBV6-5 and TRBJ1-1, with D perhaps matching TRBD1 (6 bases). The receptor was isolated from a human donor who had recovered from COVID-19. The sequenced sample was blood. This CDR3 reads CASSYRGHANTEAFF. The CDR3 region has the DNA TGTGCCAGCAGTTACAGGGGACACGCTAACACTGAAGCTTTCTTT.